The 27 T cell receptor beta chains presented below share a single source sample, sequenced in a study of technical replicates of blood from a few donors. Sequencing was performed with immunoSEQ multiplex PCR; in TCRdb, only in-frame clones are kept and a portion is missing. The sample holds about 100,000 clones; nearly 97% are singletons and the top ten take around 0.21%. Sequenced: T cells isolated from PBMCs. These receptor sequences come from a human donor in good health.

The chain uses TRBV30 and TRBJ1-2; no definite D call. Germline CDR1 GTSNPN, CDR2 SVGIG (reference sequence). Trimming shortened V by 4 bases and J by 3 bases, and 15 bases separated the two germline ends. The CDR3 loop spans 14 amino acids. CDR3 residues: CAWKRQRRDYGYTF. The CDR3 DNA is TGTGCCTGGAAGCGGCAGAGGCGGGACTATGGCTACACCTTC.

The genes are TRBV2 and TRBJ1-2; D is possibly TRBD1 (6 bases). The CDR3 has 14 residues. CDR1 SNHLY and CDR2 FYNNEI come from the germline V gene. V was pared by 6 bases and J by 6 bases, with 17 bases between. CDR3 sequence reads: CASSSLANRDGYTF. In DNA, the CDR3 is TGTGCCAGCAGCAGCCTGGCAAACAGGGATGGCTACACCTTC.

Written as DNA, the CDR3 is TGTGCCAGCAGCTTGGGACGGACAGGGTCTACCTACGAGCAGTACTTC. Translating it yields CASSLGRTGSTYEQYF. J is TRBJ2-7 and V is TRBV11-2; 8 positions agree with TRBD1. The V gene end was trimmed by 3 bases and the J gene end by 2 bases; junction bases not matched to a gene: 9. The CDR3 is made up of 16 amino acids. CDR1 SGHAT and CDR2 FQNNGV come from the germline V gene.

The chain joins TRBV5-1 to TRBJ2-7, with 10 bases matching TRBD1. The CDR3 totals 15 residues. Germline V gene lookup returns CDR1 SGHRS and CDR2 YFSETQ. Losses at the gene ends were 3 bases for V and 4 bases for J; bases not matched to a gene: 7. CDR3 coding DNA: TGCGCCAGCAGCTACGGGACAGGGGTTAAGTACGAGCAGTACTTC. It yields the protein CASSYGTGVKYEQYF.

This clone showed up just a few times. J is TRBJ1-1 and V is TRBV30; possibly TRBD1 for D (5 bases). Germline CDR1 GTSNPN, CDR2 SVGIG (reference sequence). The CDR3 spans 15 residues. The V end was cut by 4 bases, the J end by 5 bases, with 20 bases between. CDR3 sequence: CAWNVQGAGRTEAFF. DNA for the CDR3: TGTGCCTGGAACGTTCAGGGCGCAGGGCGGACTGAAGCTTTCTTT.

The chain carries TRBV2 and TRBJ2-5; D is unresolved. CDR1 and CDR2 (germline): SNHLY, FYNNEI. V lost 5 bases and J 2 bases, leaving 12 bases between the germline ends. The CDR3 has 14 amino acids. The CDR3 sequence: CASSPVLPQETQYF. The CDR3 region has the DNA TGTGCCAGCAGTCCGGTTCTACCACAAGAGACCCAGTACTTC.

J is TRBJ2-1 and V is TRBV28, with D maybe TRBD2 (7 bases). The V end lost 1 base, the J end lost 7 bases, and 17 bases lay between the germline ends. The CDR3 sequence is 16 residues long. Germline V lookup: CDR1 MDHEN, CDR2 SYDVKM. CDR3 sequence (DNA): TGTGCCAGCAGTTTATTGGTGAGGGGGGGAGATAATGAGCAGTTCTTC. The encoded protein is CASSLLVRGGDNEQFF.

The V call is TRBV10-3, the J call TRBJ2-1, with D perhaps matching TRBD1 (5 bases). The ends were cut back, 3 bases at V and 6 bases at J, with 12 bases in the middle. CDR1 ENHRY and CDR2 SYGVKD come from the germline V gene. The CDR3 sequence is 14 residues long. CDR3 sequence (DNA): TGTGCCATCAGTGAATCAGGGCCGATCAATGAGCAGTTCTTC. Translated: CAISESGPINEQFF.

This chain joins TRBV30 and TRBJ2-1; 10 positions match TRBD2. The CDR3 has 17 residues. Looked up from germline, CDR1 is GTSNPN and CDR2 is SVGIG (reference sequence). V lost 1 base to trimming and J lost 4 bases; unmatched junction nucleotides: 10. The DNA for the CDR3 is TGTGCCTGGAGTGCTAGAGCGGGGGGGCCGGTATACAATGAGCAGTTCTTC. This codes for CAWSARAGGPVYNEQFF.

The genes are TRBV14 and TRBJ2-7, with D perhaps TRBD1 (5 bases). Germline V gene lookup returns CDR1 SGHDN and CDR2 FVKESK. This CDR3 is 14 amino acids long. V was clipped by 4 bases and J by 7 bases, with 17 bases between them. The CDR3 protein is CASSLRLLRGEQYF. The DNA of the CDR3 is TGTGCCAGCAGCCTTCGACTCCTTAGGGGTGAGCAGTACTTC.

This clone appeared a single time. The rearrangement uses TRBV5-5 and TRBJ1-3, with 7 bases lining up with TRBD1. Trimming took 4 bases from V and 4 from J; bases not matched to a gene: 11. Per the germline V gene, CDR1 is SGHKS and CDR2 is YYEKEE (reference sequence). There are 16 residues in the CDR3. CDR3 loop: CASSGGGRQGGNTIYF. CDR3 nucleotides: TGTGCCAGCAGCGGGGGAGGTCGACAGGGCGGAAACACCATATATTTT.

CDR3 DNA: TGTGCCAGCATCGAGGGGGCCCAAAAAGCTTTCTTT. Translating gives CASIEGAQKAFF. The J gene is TRBJ1-1, the V gene TRBV2, with 7 bases fitting TRBD1. This CDR3 contains 12 residues. V lost 7 bases, J lost 9 bases, and 8 bases stayed unmatched. Germline-derived CDR1 and CDR2 are SNHLY and FYNNEI. Full variable domain (missing parts from reference TRBV2 and TRBJ1-1): EPEVTQTPSHQVTQMGQEVILRCVPISNHLYFYWYRQILGQKVEFLVSFYNNEISEKSEIFDDQFSVERPDGSNFTLKIRSTKLEDSAMYFCASIEGAQKAFFGQGTRLTVV.

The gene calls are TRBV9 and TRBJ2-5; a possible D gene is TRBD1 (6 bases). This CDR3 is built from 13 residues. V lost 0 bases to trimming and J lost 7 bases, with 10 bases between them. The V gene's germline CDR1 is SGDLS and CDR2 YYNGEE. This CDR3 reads CASSVVGGGTQYF. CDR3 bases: TGTGCCAGCAGCGTAGTAGGGGGTGGGACCCAGTACTTC.

The CDR3 sequence is CASFPNAGTGTSGAPDTQYF. In nucleotides, the CDR3 is TGTGCCAGCTTCCCGAACGCCGGGACAGGGACTAGCGGGGCTCCAGATACGCAGTATTTT. The V call is TRBV18, the J call TRBJ2-3; TRBD2 matches at 13 bases. V shed 7 bases, J shed 4 bases, and the junction held 20 bases outside the gene matches. In germline, CDR1 is KGHSH, CDR2 LQKENI. The CDR3 length is 20 residues.

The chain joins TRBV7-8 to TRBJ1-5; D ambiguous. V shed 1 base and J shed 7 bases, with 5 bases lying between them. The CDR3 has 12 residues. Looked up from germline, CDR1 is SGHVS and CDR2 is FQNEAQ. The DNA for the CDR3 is TGTGCCAGCAGCTTAGTACAGCAGCCCCAGCATTTT. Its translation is CASSLVQQPQHF.

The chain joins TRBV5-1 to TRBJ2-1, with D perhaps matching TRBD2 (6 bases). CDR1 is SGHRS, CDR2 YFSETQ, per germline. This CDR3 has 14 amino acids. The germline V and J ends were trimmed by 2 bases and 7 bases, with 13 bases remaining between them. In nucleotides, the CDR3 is TGCGCCAGCAGCTTCACGACTAGTAGGAATGAGCAGTTCTTC. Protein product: CASSFTTSRNEQFF.

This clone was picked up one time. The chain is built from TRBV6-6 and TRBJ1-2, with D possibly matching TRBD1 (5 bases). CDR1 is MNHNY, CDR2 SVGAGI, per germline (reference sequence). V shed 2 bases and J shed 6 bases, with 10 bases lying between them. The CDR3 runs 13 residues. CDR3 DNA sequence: TGTGCCAGCAGTTACAGCAGGGTTGATGGCTACACCTTC. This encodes CASSYSRVDGYTF.

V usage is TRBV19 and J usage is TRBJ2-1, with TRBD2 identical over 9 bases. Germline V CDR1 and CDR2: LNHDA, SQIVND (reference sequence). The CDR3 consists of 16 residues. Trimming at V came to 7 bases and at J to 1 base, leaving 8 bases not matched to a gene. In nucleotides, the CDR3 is TGTGCCAGTACCGGCGGGGGGGCTGGGTCCTACAATGAGCAGTTCTTC. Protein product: CASTGGGAGSYNEQFF.

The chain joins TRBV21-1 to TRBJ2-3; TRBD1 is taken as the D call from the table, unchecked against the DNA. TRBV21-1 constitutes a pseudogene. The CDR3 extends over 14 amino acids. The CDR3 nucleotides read TGTGCCAGCAGCACACGACAGGGGGATGATACGCAGTATTTT. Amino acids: CASSTRQGDDTQYF.

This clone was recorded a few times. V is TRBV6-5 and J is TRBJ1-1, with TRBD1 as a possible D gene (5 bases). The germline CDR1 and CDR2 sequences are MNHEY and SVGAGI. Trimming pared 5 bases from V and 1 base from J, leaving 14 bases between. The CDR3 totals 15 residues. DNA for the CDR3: TGTGCCAGCAGTCCGGGACCGGGAGGGAACACTGAAGCTTTCTTT. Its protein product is CASSPGPGGNTEAFF.

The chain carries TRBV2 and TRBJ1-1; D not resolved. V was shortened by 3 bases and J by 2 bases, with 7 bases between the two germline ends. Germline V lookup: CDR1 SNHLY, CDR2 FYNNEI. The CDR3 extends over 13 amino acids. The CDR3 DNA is TGTGCCAGCAGTGAGTGGAGAAACACTGAAGCTTTCTTT. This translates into CASSEWRNTEAFF.

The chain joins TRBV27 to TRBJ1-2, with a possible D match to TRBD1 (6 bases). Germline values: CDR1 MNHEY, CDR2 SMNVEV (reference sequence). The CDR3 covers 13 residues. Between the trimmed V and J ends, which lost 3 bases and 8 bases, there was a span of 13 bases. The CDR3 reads CASSFGGLGGYTF. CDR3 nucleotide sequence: TGTGCCAGCAGTTTCGGGGGGCTTGGCGGCTACACCTTC.

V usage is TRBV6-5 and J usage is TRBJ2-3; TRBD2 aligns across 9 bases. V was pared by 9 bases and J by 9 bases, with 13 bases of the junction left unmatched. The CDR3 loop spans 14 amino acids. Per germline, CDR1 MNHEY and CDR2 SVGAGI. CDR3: CASSVREGRITQYF. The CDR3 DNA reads TGTGCCAGTTCAGTGCGGGAGGGCCGTATAACGCAGTATTTT.

DNA of the CDR3: TGTGCCAGCAGTTCCCGACAGCGGGCCGAATCAAGGGAGACCCAGTACTTC. It encodes CASSSRQRAESRETQYF. V usage is TRBV28 and J usage is TRBJ2-5, with D possibly matching TRBD2 (6 bases). CDR1 is MDHEN and CDR2 is SYDVKM in the germline V gene. V lost 4 bases and J 5 bases, leaving 23 bases between the germline ends. The CDR3 has 17 amino acids.

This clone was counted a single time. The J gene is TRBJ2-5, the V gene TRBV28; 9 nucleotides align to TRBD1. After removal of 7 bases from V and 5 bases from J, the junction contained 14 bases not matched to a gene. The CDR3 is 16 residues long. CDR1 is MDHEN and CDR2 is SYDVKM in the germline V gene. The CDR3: CASTTGGIGLLETQYF. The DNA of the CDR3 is TGTGCCAGCACAACAGGGGGCATAGGCCTTCTGGAGACCCAGTACTTC.

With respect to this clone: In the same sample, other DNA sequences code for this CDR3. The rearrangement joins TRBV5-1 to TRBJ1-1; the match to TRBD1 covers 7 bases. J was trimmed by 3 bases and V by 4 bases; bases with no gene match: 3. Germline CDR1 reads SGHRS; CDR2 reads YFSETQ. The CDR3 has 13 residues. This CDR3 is CASSLTGDTEAFF. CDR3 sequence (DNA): TGCGCCAGCAGCCTAACAGGGGACACTGAAGCTTTCTTT.

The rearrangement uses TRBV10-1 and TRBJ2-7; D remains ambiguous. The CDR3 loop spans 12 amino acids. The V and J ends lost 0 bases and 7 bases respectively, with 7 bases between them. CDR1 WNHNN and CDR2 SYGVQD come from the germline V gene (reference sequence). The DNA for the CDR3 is TGCGCCAGCAGTGAGTCGCTCGGGGAGCAGTACTTC. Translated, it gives CASSESLGEQYF.